This TCR beta chain was found in a study of EBV T-cell therapy then PD-1 blockade in nasopharyngeal carcinoma. For this clone: Its antigen is unidentified.

Repertoires were generated with immunoSEQ multiplex PCR, while TCRdb's copy carries only in-frame clones and drops some. The table includes approximately 15,000 clones, 84% detected once. Germline assignment: CDR1 MNHEY and CDR2 SMNVEV (reference sequence). Trimming removed 2 bases from V and 0 bases from J; junction bases left unmatched: 0. The CDR3 is 14 amino acids. Treatment in this sample: AdE1-LMPpoly-expanded autologous EBV-specific T-cell therapy followed by anti-PD-1 nivolumab. The clonotype comes from a man in his forties with nasopharyngeal carcinoma. Here the sequenced sample was CD8+ T cells from blood, taken around day 100 from a patient whose treatment included autologous EBV-specific T cells and nivolumab. This sequence joins TRBV27 and TRBJ1-1; 7 nucleotides line up with TRBD1. CDR3 DNA sequence: TGTGCCAGCAGTTTACAGGGGGTGAACACTGAAGCTTTCTTT. Translated, it gives CASSLQGVNTEAFF.